The clone carrying this TCR beta chain was counted only a few times. Different DNA sequences within this sample yield the same CDR3. The sample belongs to a study of beta chain features in type 1 diabetes. The investigators reverse transcribed all of the isolated RNA, so they sequenced expressed TCRB transcripts. Clones were read by immunoSEQ multiplex PCR, and TCRdb kept only the in-frame ones, dropping some. The table lists roughly 610,000 clones, roughly a sixth of them singletons. What was sequenced was naive CD4+ T cells from blood. The receptor was derived from a man between 18 and 29 years old in good health.

This chain's CDR3 is CASSFREGNTEAFF. For the CDR3, the DNA is TGCGCCAGCAGCTTCAGGGAGGGGAACACTGAAGCTTTCTTT. This sequence joins TRBV5-1 and TRBJ1-1, with D possibly being TRBD1 (5 bases). The V end was cut by 2 bases, the J end by 1 base, with 9 bases between. The CDR3 covers 14 residues. Germline V gene lookup returns CDR1 SGHRS and CDR2 YFSETQ.